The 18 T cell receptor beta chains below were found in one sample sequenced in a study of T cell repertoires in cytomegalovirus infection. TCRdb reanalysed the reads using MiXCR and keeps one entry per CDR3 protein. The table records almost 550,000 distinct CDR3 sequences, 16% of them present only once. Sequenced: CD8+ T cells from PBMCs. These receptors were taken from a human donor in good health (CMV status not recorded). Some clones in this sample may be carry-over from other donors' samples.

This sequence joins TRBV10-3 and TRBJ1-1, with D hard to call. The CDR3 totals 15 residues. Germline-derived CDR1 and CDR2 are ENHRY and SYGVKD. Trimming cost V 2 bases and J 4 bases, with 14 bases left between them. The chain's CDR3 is CAISEVGGRSTEAFF. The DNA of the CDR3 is TGTGCCATCAGTGAGGTTGGAGGAAGGAGCACTGAAGCTTTCTTT.

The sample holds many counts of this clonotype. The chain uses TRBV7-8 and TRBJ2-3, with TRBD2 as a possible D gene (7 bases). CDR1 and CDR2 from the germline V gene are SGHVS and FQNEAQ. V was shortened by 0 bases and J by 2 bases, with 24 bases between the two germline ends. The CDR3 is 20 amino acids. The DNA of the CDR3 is TGTGCCAGCAGCTTAGCGCTTTATGGGAGCGGGACAATTCACACAGATACGCAGTATTTT. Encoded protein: CASSLALYGSGTIHTDTQYF.

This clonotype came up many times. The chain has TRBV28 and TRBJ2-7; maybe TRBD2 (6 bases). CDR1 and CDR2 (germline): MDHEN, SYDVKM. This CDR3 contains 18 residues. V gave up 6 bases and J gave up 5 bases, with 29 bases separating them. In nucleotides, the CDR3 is TGTGCCAGCAGCCCGGCGGAGGGACTCCATAACGGGAACAACGAGCAGTACTTC. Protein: CASSPAEGLHNGNNEQYF.

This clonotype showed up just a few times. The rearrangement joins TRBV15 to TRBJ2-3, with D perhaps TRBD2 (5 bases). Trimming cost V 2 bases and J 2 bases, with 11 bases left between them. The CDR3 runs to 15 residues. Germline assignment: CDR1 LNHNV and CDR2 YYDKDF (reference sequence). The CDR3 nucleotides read TGTGCCACCAGCAGAAGCGGATCCCTCACAGATACGCAGTATTTT. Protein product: CATSRSGSLTDTQYF. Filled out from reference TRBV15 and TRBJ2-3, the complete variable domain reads DAMVIQNPRYQVTQFGKPVTLSCSQTLNHNVMYWYQQKSSQAPKLLFHYYDKDFNNEADTPDNFQSRRPNTSFCFLDIRSPGLGDTAMYLCATSRSGSLTDTQYFGPGTRLTVL.

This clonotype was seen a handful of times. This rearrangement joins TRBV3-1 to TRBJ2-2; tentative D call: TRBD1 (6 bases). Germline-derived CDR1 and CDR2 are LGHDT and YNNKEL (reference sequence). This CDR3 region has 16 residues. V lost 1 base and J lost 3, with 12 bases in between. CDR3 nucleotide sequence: TGTGCCAGCAGCCAAGTAGACCCAGGGGACACCGGGGAGCTGTTTTTT. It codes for CASSQVDPGDTGELFF.

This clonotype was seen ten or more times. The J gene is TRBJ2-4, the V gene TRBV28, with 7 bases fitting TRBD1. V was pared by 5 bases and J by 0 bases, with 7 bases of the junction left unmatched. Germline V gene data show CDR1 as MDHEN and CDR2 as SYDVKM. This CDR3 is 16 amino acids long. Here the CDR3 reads CASSLTGDLAKNIQYF. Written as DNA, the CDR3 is TGTGCCAGCAGTCTCACAGGGGATCTAGCCAAAAACATTCAGTACTTC.

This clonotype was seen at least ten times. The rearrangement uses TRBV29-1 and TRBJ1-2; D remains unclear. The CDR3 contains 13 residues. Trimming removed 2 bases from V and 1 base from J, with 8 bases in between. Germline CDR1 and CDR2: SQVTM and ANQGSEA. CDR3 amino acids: CSVETGNNYGYTF. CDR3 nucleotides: TGCAGCGTTGAAACGGGGAATAACTATGGCTACACCTTC.

CDR3 loop: CASSSSRDRVGANYGYTF. CDR3 DNA: TGTGCCAGCAGCTCCTCCCGGGACAGGGTTGGGGCTAACTATGGCTACACCTTC. The rearrangement joins TRBV9 to TRBJ1-2; 9 bases map to TRBD1. Germline V gene sequence: CDR1 SGDLS, CDR2 YYNGEE. V was clipped by 4 bases and J by 0 bases; unmatched bases: 13. The CDR3 extends over 18 amino acids. Using reference TRBV9 and TRBJ1-2 for the parts outside the CDR3, the full variable domain is DSGVTQTPKHLITATGQRVTLRCSPRSGDLSVYWYQQSLDQGLQFLIQYYNGEERAKGNILERFSAQQFPDLHSELNLSSLELGDSALYFCASSSSRDRVGANYGYTFGSGTRLTVV.

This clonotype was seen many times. This CDR3 is CASSSNLDGNQPQHF. In nucleotides, the CDR3 is TGTGCCAGCAGCTCAAATTTGGATGGCAATCAGCCCCAGCATTTT. The genes are TRBV7-9 and TRBJ1-5; D is undetermined. The V gene lost 4 bases and the J gene lost 2 bases, with 12 bases spanning the gap. The CDR3 contains 15 residues. Germline loops: CDR1 SEHNR, CDR2 FQNEAQ (reference sequence). Based on the CDR3 plus reference TRBV7-9 and TRBJ1-5, the full variable domain is DTGVSQNPRHKITKRGQNVTFRCDPISEHNRLYWYRQTLGQGPEFLTYFQNEAQLEKSRLLSDRFSAERPKGSFSTLEIQRTEQGDSAMYLCASSSNLDGNQPQHFGDGTRLSIL.

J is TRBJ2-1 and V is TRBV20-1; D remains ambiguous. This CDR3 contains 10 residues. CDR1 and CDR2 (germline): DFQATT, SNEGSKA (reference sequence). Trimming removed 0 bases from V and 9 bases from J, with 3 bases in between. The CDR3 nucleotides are TGCAGTGCTAGAGAGGTTGAGCAGTTCTTC. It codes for CSAREVEQFF.

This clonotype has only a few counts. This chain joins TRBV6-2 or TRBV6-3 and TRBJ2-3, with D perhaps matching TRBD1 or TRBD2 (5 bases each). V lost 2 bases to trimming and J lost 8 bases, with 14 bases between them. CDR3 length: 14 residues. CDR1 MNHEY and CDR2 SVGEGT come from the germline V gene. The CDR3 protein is CASSYPGLRGTQYF. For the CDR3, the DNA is TGTGCCAGCAGTTACCCGGGGCTTCGGGGTACGCAGTATTTT.

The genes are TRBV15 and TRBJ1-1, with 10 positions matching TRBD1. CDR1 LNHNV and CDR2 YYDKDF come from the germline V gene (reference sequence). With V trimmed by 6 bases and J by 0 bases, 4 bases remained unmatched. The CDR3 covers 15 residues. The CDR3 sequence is CATRMGQGMNTEAFF. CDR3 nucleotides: TGTGCCACCAGAATGGGACAGGGGATGAACACTGAAGCTTTCTTT. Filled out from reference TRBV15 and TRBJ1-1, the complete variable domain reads DAMVIQNPRYQVTQFGKPVTLSCSQTLNHNVMYWYQQKSSQAPKLLFHYYDKDFNNEADTPDNFQSRRPNTSFCFLDIRSPGLGDTAMYLCATRMGQGMNTEAFFGQGTRLTVV.

CDR3 DNA: TGTGCCACCAGTGATTTCTCCGGCACTAGCGGGAGCGATGAGCAGTTCTTC. Its protein product is CATSDFSGTSGSDEQFF. The chain is built from TRBV24-1 and TRBJ2-1; 11 bases agree with TRBD2. Germline V gene data show CDR1 as KGHDR and CDR2 as SFDVKD. The CDR3 totals 17 residues. The V and J ends lost 1 base and 8 bases, in that order; junction bases with no gene match: 9.

The CDR3 reads CASSAGAAPYNEQFF. The CDR3 DNA is TGTGCCAGCAGTGCCGGGGCGGCTCCCTACAATGAGCAGTTCTTC. This chain joins TRBV27 and TRBJ2-1; perhaps D is TRBD1 or TRBD2 (5 bases each). Germline values: CDR1 MNHEY, CDR2 SMNVEV (reference sequence). With 5 bases removed from V and 2 bases from J, the gap between germline ends came to 13 bases. The CDR3 sequence is 15 residues long.

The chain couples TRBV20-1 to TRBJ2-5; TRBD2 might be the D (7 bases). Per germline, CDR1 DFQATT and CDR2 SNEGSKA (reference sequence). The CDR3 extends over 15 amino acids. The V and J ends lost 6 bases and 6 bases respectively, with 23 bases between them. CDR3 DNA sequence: TGCAGTGCCCATGTCCTAGCGGAGGGGGATCAGACCCAGTACTTC. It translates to CSAHVLAEGDQTQYF.

The CDR3 reads CASSPTGSGEKLFF. CDR3 nucleotides: TGTGCCAGCAGTCCGACAGGGTCTGGTGAAAAACTGTTTTTT. This rearrangement joins TRBV7-9 to TRBJ1-4, with TRBD1 matching 7 bases. V lost 6 bases, J lost 7 bases, and 8 bases stayed unmatched. From germline, CDR1 is SEHNR and CDR2 FQNEAQ (reference sequence). The CDR3 consists of 14 residues.

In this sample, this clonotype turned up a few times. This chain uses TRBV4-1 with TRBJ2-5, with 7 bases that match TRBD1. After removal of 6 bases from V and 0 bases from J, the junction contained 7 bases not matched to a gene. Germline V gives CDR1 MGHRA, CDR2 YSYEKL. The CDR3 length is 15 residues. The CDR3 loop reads CASRQRTGDQETQYF. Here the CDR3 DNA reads TGCGCCAGCAGGCAACGTACAGGGGACCAAGAGACCCAGTACTTC.

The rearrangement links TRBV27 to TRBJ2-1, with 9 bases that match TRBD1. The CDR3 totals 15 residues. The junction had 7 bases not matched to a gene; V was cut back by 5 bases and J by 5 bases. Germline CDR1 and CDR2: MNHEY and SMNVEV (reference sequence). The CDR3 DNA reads TGTGCCAGCAGTCCCCTTACAGGGGGCAACAATGAGCAGTTCTTC. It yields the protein CASSPLTGGNNEQFF.